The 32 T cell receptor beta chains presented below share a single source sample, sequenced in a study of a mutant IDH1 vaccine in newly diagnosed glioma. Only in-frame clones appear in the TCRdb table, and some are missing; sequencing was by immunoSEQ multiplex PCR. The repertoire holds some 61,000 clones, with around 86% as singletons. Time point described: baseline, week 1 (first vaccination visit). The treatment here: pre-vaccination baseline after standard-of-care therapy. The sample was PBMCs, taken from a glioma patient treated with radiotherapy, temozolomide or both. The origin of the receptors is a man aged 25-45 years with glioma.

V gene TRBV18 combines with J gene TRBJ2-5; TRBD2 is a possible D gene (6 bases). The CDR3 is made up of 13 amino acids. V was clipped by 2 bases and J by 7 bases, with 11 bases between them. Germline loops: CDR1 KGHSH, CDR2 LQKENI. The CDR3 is CASSPGLEGTQYF. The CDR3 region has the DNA TGTGCCAGCTCACCAGGACTGGAGGGGACCCAGTACTTC.

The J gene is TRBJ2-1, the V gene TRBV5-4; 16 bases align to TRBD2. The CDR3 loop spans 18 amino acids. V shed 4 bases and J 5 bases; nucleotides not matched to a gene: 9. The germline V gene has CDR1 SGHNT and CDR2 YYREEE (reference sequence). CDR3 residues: CASSRPGTSGGVDNEQFF. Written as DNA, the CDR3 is TGTGCCAGCAGCCGGCCCGGGACTAGCGGGGGGGTCGACAATGAGCAGTTCTTC.

The CDR3 bases are TGTGCCAGCAGCTTAATTCCCCGGGGCGGACAGGGAAGGAACTATGGCTACACCTTC. This encodes CASSLIPRGGQGRNYGYTF. V usage is TRBV7-2 and J usage is TRBJ1-2; 8 nucleotides align to TRBD1. From germline, CDR1 is SGHTA and CDR2 FQGNSA. V trimming: 2 bases; J trimming: 2 bases; junction bases outside the gene matches: 16. This CDR3 is 19 amino acids long.

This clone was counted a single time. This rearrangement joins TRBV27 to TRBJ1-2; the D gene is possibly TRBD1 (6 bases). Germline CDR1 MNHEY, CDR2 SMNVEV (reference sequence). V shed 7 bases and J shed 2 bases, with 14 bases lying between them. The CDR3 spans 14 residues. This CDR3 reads CASTPRGGNYGYTF. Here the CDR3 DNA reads TGTGCCAGCACCCCGAGGGGGGGGAACTATGGCTACACCTTC.

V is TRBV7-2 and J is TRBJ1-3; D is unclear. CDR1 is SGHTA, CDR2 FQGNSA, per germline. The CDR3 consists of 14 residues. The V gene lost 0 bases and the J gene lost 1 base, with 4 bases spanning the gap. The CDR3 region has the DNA TGTGCCAGCAGCTTAGCGGGTTCTGGAAACACCATATATTTT. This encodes CASSLAGSGNTIYF.

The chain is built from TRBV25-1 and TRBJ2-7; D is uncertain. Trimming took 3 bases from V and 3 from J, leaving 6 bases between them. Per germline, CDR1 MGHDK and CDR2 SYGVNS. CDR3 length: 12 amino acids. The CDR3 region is CASSDLNYEQYF. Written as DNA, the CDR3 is TGTGCCAGCAGTGACCTCAACTACGAGCAGTACTTC.

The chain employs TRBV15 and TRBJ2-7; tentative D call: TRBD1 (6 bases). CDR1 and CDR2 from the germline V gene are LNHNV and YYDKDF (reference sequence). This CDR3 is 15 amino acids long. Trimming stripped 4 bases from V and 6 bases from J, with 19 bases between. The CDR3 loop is CATSMGTSIGSEQYF. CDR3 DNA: TGTGCCACCAGCATGGGGACATCCATAGGGTCCGAGCAGTACTTC. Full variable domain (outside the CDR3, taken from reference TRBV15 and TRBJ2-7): DAMVIQNPRYQVTQFGKPVTLSCSQTLNHNVMYWYQQKSSQAPKLLFHYYDKDFNNEADTPDNFQSRRPNTSFCFLDIRSPGLGDTAMYLCATSMGTSIGSEQYFGPGTRLTVT.

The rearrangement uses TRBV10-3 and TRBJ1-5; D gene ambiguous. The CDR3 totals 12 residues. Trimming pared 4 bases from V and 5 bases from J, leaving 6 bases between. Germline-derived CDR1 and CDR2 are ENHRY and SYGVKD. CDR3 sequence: CAISAQDQPQHF. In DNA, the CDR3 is TGTGCCATCAGTGCGCAGGATCAGCCCCAGCATTTT.

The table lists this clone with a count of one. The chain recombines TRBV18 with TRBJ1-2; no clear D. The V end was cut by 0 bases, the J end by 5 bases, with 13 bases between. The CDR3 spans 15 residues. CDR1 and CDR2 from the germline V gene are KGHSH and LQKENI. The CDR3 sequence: CASSPPARGQYGYTF. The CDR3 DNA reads TGTGCCAGCTCACCACCTGCCCGGGGTCAGTATGGCTACACCTTC.

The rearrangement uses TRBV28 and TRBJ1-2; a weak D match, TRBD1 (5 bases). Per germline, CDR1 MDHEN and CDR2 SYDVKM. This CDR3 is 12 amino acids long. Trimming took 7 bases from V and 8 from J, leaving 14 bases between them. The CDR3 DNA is TGTGCCAGCATAGCAGGGCTCGAAGGCTACACCTTC. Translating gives CASIAGLEGYTF.

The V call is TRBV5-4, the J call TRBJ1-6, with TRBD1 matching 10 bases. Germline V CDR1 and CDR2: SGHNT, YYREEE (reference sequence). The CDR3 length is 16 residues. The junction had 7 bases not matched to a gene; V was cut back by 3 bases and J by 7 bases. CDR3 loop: CASSWGQGFPNSPLHF. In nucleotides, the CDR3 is TGTGCCAGCAGCTGGGGACAGGGGTTTCCAAATTCACCCCTCCACTTT.

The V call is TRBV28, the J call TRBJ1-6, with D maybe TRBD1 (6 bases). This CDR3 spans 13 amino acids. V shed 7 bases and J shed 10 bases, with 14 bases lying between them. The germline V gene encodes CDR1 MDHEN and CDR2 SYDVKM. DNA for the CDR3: TGTGCCAGCAACTACCGGGACACATCACCCCTCCACTTT. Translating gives CASNYRDTSPLHF.

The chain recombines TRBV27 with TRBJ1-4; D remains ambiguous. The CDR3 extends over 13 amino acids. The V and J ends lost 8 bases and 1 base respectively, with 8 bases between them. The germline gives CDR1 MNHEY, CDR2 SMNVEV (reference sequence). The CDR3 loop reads CASGRVTNEKLFF. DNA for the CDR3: TGTGCCAGCGGGAGGGTAACTAATGAAAAACTGTTTTTT. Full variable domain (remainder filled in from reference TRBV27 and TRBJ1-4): EAQVTQNPRYLITVTGKKLTVTCSQNMNHEYMSWYRQDPGLGLRQIYYSMNVEVTDKGDVPEGYKVSRKEKRNFPLILESPSPNQTSLYFCASGRVTNEKLFFGSGTQLSVL.

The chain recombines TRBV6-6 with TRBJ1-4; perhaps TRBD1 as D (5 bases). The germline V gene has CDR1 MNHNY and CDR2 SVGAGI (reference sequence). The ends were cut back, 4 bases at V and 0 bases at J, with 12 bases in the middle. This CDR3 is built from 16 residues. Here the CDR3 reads CASSSGRKATNEKLFF. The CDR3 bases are TGTGCCAGCAGTTCGGGACGGAAGGCAACTAATGAAAAACTGTTTTTT.

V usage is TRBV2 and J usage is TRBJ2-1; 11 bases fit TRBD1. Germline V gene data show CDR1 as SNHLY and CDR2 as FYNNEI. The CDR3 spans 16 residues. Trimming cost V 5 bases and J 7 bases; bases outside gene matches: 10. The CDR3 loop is CASSNLGQGALNEQFF. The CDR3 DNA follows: TGTGCCAGCAGTAACCTAGGACAGGGGGCGTTGAATGAGCAGTTCTTC.

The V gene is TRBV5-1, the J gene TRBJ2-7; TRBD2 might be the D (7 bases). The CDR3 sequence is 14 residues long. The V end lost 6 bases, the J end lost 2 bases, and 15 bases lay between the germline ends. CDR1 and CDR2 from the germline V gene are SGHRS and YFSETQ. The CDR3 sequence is CASMSGGDAYEQYF. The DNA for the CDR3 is TGCGCCAGCATGTCGGGGGGCGACGCCTACGAGCAGTACTTC.

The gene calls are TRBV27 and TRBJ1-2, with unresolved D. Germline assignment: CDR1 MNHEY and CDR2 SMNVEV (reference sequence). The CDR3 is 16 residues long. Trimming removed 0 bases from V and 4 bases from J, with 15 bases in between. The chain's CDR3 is CASSLSPRGLGYGYTF. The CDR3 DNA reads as TGTGCCAGCAGTTTATCACCGCGGGGATTAGGCTATGGCTACACCTTC.

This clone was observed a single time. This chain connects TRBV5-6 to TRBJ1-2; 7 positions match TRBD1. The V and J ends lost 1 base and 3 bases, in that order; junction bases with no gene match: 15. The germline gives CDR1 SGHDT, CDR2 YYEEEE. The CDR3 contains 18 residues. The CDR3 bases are TGTGCCAGCAGCTTGTATGGGACAGAGTACTATAAGGACTATGGCTACACCTTC. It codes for CASSLYGTEYYKDYGYTF.

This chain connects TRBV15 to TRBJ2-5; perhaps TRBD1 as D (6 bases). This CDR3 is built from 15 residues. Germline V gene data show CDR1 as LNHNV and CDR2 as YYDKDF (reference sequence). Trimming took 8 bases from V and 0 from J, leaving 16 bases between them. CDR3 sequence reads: CATGKQGLDQETQYF. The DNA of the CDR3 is TGTGCCACCGGGAAACAGGGTTTGGACCAAGAGACCCAGTACTTC.

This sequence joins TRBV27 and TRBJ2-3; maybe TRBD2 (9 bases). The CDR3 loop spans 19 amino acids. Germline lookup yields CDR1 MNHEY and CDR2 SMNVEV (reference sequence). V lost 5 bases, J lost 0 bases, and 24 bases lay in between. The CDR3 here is CASSLDRVTSGYSTDTQYF. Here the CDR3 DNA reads TGTGCCAGCAGTCTGGACAGGGTAACTAGCGGGTATAGCACAGATACGCAGTATTTT.

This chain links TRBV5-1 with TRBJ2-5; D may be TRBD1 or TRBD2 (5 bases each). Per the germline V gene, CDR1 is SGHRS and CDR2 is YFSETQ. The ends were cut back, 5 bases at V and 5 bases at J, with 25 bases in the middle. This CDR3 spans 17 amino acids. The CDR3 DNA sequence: TGCGCCAGCAGTCCGGCGAGGGACGTCTCCTGGTTGGAGACCCAGTACTTC. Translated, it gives CASSPARDVSWLETQYF.

Here the CDR3 reads CASSEAPGQGANEQYF. CDR3 sequence (DNA): TGTGCCAGCAGTGAAGCCCCGGGACAGGGGGCGAACGAGCAGTACTTC. The rearrangement links TRBV2 to TRBJ2-5, with 12 bases lining up with TRBD1. Matching the DNA end better, TRBJ2-7 makes the J call doubtful. Looked up from germline, CDR1 is SNHLY and CDR2 is FYNNEI. The CDR3 has 16 amino acids.

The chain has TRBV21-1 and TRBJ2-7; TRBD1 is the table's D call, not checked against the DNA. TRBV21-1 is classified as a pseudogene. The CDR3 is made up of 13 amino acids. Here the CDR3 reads CASSKETAHEQYF. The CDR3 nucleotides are TGTGCCAGCAGCAAAGAGACAGCACACGAGCAGTACTTC.

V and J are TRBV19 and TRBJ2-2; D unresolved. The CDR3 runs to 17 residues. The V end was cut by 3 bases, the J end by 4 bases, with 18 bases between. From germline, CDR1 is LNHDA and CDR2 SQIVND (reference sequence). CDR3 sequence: CASSISPLGLGTGELFF. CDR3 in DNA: TGTGCCAGTAGTATTTCACCCTTGGGCCTCGGCACCGGGGAGCTGTTTTTT.

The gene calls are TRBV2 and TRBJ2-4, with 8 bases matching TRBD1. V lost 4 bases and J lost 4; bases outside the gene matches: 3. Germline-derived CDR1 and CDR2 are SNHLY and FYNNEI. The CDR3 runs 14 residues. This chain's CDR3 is CASSARTGKNIQYF. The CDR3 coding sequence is TGTGCCAGCAGTGCCCGGACAGGGAAAAACATTCAGTACTTC.

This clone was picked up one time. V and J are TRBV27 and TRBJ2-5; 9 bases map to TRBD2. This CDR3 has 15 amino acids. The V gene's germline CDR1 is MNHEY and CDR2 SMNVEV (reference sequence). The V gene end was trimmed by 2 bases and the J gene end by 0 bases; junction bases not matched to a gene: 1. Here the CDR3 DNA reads TGTGCCAGCAGTTTAGCGGGGGGGTACCAAGAGACCCAGTACTTC. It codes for CASSLAGGYQETQYF.

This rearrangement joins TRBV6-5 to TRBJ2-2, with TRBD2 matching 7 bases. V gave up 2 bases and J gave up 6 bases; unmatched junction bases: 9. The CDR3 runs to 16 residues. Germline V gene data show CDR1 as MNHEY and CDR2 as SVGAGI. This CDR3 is CASSYGLAVSSGELFF. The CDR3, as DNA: TGTGCCAGCAGTTACGGGCTAGCGGTTAGTTCCGGGGAGCTGTTTTTT.

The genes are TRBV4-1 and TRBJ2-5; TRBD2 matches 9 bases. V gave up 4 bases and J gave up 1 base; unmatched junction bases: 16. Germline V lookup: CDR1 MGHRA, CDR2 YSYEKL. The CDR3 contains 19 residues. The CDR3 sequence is CASSPPPRSLAGLQETQYF. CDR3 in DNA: TGCGCCAGCAGCCCTCCCCCACGAAGTCTAGCGGGGCTCCAAGAGACCCAGTACTTC.

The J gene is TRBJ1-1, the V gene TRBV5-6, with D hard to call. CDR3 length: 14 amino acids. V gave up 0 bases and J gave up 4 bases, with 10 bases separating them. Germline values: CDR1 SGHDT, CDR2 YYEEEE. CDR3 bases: TGTGCCAGCAGCTTGGGGGTATCAGGCACTGAAGCTTTCTTT. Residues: CASSLGVSGTEAFF.

The CDR3 DNA reads TGCGCCAGCAGTCACCAGACAGGGGGAACCTATAATTCACCCCTCCACTTT. It translates to CASSHQTGGTYNSPLHF. The chain recombines TRBV23-1 with TRBJ1-6; 9 nucleotides match TRBD1. TRBV23-1 has ORF status, its function being uncertain. Trimming took 3 bases from V and 2 from J; bases not matched to a gene: 5. The CDR3 contains 17 residues.

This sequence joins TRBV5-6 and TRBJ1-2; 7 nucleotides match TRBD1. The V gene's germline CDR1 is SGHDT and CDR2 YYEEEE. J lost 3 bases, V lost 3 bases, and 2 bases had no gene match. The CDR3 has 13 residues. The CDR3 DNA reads TGTGCCAGCAGCTGGGGGACAGACTATGGCTACACCTTC. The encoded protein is CASSWGTDYGYTF.

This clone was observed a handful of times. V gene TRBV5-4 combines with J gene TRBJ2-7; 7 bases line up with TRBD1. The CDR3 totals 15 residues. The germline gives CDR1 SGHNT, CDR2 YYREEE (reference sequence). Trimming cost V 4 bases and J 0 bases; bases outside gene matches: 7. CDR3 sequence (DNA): TGTGCCAGCAGCCGAGCAGGGGGAAGCTCCTACGAGCAGTACTTC. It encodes CASSRAGGSSYEQYF.